This T cell receptor (beta chain) was found in a study of T cells in Graves' hyperthyroidism and ophthalmopathy. This clonotype was seen only a few times. Its target is unknown. Findings and limits, study-wide: Most expanded thyroid clonotypes above 0.001 recurred in blood. Before onset, by a median of approximately 6.8 months, the model predicted ophthalmopathy.

Clinical symptoms, serum thyroxine, TRAb, thyroid ultrasound and orbital computed tomography established diagnosis. Using around 10 ml of fresh peripheral blood, PBMCs were prepared. RNA transcripts served as the template for amplifying TCR beta CDR3 regions. The HTBI primer set served for first-round RT-PCR of the TCR CDR3. TCRdb passed the multiplex PCR reads through MiXCR, listing each CDR3 protein once. The sample shows some 460,000 distinct CDR3 sequences, 15% to 18% of them seen only once. The sample taken for sequencing was blood. The clonotype comes from a woman aged 18-29 years with Graves' hyperthyroidism.

This CDR3 is CASSINYRGAYEQYF. The DNA of the CDR3 is TGTGCCAGTAGTATCAATTACCGGGGCGCCTACGAGCAGTACTTC. The V and J genes are TRBV19 and TRBJ2-7; D assignment may be TRBD1 or TRBD2 (5 bases each). The germline V gene has CDR1 LNHDA and CDR2 SQIVND (reference sequence). CDR3 length: 15 residues. V was clipped by 3 bases and J by 2 bases, with 14 bases between them.